This T cell receptor (beta chain) was recovered during a study of shared clonotypes between healthy human individuals. About this clone itself: Its antigen is unidentified. The same CDR3 can be traced to other DNA sequences in this sample.

200 ng DNA, 25,000 to 30,000 T cell genomes, went into each sorted-subset replicate PCR. As handled by the study authors: ImmunoSEQ supplied junction-only sequences lacking quality scores, so filtering was different. Clones were read by immunoSEQ multiplex PCR, and TCRdb kept only the in-frame ones, dropping some. From that table come the V and J calls and clone size; the DNA was used to work out D and trimming. The profile covers more than 2 million clones, with about 94% appearing a single time and over 0.1% taken by the ten largest. Findings of the study overall: Lower generation probabilities were found for non-shared clonotypes than for those shared by all four donors.

This CDR3 has 13 residues. In germline, CDR1 is MNHEY, CDR2 SVGAGI. V gave up 9 bases and J gave up 5 bases; unmatched junction bases: 6. This receptor was identified in a man between 18 and 29 years old in good health. Material: naive CD4+ T cells sorted from blood. Indicated subset: CD45RA+ positively selected. The V gene is TRBV6-5, the J gene TRBJ1-5; TRBD1 agrees at 8 bases. This chain's CDR3 is CASRQGLDQPQHF. For the CDR3, the DNA is TGTGCCAGTAGACAGGGGCTCGATCAGCCCCAGCATTTT.